These 31 T cell receptor beta chains originate from one sample sequenced in a study of blood T cells in healthy people across ages. Through a sample-barcoded 5' primer and a J-beta primer mix, a second PCR was run for roughly 7 to 11 cycles. One entry per CDR3 protein, called by TCRdb with MiXCR from the 5' RACE reads. The table lists 700,000 or so distinct CDR3 sequences, around 38% of them singletons. The material sequenced was blood. These receptors were obtained from a man at least 80 years old in good health.

The chain couples TRBV7-6 to TRBJ2-7; 12 bases are shared with TRBD1. J gave up 5 bases and V 0 bases, and 5 bases lay outside the gene matches. Germline loops: CDR1 SGHVS, CDR2 FNYEAQ. The CDR3 length is 16 residues. The CDR3 coding sequence is TGTGCCAGCAGCTTAGCGCGGGGGACAGGGGGCCACGAGCAGTACTTC. Translating it yields CASSLARGTGGHEQYF.

The V gene is TRBV29-1, the J gene TRBJ2-3; D could derive from TRBD1 or TRBD2 (5 bases each). Germline V gene lookup returns CDR1 SQVTM and CDR2 ANQGSEA. Trimming pared 4 bases from V and 4 bases from J, leaving 12 bases between. The CDR3 runs 13 residues. CDR3 DNA sequence: TGCAGCGTTGCGGGCGTGGGGGCAGATACGCAGTATTTT. This translates into CSVAGVGADTQYF.

This clonotype was seen just once. The junction departs from the called germline gene at one end, perhaps through a read error. The V and J genes are TRBV6-2 or TRBV6-3 and TRBJ2-2; weak D call: TRBD2 (5 bases). The CDR3 spans 13 residues. CDR1 MNHEY and CDR2 SVGEGT come from the germline V gene. The CDR3 DNA reads TGTGCCAGCAGTTACACGATCACCGGGGAGATGTTTTTT. Translated: CASSYTITGEMFF.

The CDR3 DNA is TGTGCCAGCAGCGTAGGCGGGACAGGGGCAGATACGCAGTATTTT. Protein sequence: CASSVGGTGADTQYF. The gene calls are TRBV9 and TRBJ2-3, with 10 nucleotides matching TRBD1. J was trimmed by 4 bases and V by 0 bases; bases with no gene match: 2. CDR1 SGDLS and CDR2 YYNGEE come from the germline V gene. There are 15 residues in the CDR3.

The chain carries TRBV3-1 and TRBJ2-1, with D unclear. The CDR3 extends over 13 amino acids. Looked up from germline, CDR1 is LGHDT and CDR2 is YNNKEL (reference sequence). Trimming removed 3 bases from V and 5 bases from J, with 8 bases in between. The CDR3 protein is CASSQDRHNEQFF. CDR3 in DNA: TGTGCCAGCAGCCAGGATAGACACAATGAGCAGTTCTTC.

A few counts support this clonotype. Possible read error: a much larger clone is one base away. This chain joins TRBV27 and TRBJ1-2; no definite D call. This CDR3 comprises 15 residues. The V gene's germline CDR1 is MNHEY and CDR2 SMNVEV (reference sequence). V lost 6 bases to trimming and J lost 7 bases, with 21 bases between them. The CDR3 reads CASSPAARGGGGYTF. DNA of the CDR3: TGTGCCAGCAGCCCCGCGGCGCGGGGAGGCGGTGGCTACACCTTC.

This clonotype was found once. The CDR3 DNA is TGTGCCAGCAGCCCACGGACTAGCGGGGGGGCCGAAGAGACCCAGTACTTC. Amino acid sequence: CASSPRTSGGAEETQYF. The chain is built from TRBV3-1 and TRBJ2-5, with 15 bases that match TRBD2. The CDR3 extends over 17 amino acids. V lost 4 bases, J lost 3 bases, and 6 bases stayed unmatched. Looked up from germline, CDR1 is LGHDT and CDR2 is YNNKEL (reference sequence).

The rearrangement uses TRBV20-1 and TRBJ2-1; 8 nucleotides line up with TRBD2. Germline lookup yields CDR1 DFQATT and CDR2 SNEGSKA (reference sequence). Unmatched junction bases numbered 9, after V lost 2 bases and J lost 6 bases. CDR3 length: 15 amino acids. Here the CDR3 reads CSARSGGGPSNEQFF. CDR3 coding DNA: TGCAGTGCTAGATCCGGGGGGGGCCCGTCCAATGAGCAGTTCTTC.

This clonotype has more than one count but fewer than ten. The chain links TRBV5-1 to TRBJ2-5, with 8 bases identical to TRBD2. V lost 3 bases, J lost 4 bases, and 8 bases stayed unmatched. This CDR3 comprises 15 residues. Per germline, CDR1 SGHRS and CDR2 YFSETQ. The CDR3 region is CASSSSGRGGETQYF. CDR3 in DNA: TGCGCCAGCAGCTCCAGCGGGAGAGGGGGAGAGACCCAGTACTTC.

The chain combines TRBV6-2 or TRBV6-3 with TRBJ2-1; 10 nucleotides line up with TRBD2. The V gene's germline CDR1 is MNHEY and CDR2 SVGEGT. With 2 bases clipped from V and 4 bases from J, the junction kept 11 bases outside the gene matches. This CDR3 is 18 amino acids long. Written as DNA, the CDR3 is TGTGCCAGCAGTTACGGGACTAGCGCCCAATCCCAGTACAATGAGCAGTTCTTC. This codes for CASSYGTSAQSQYNEQFF.

This clonotype has a handful of counts. This rearrangement joins TRBV20-1 to TRBJ2-4; TRBD2 agrees at 7 bases. The CDR3 covers 18 residues. Trimming cost V 4 bases and J 2 bases; bases outside gene matches: 17. Germline V lookup: CDR1 DFQATT, CDR2 SNEGSKA (reference sequence). The CDR3 spells CSATAGDIPNVPKNIQYF. CDR3 sequence (DNA): TGCAGTGCTACGGCGGGAGATATACCTAACGTCCCCAAAAACATTCAGTACTTC.

This chain connects TRBV27 to TRBJ2-7; 9 nucleotides agree with TRBD2. The CDR3 is 16 amino acids. The germline V gene encodes CDR1 MNHEY and CDR2 SMNVEV (reference sequence). With 1 base clipped from V and 0 bases from J, the junction kept 4 bases outside the gene matches. CDR3 protein: CASSLLGSGSSYEQYF. CDR3 bases: TGTGCCAGCAGTTTATTGGGTAGCGGGAGCTCCTACGAGCAGTACTTC.

This clonotype has at least ten counts. The V gene is TRBV6-1, the J gene TRBJ2-3; TRBD2 matches at 16 bases. J gave up 3 bases and V 5 bases, and 8 bases lay outside the gene matches. In germline, CDR1 is MNHNS, CDR2 SASEGT. This CDR3 region has 18 residues. The CDR3 coding sequence is TGTGCCAGCAGTCCCACCGGGACTAGCGGGAGGGTAACAGATACGCAGTATTTT. It specifies CASSPTGTSGRVTDTQYF.

This clonotype has just a few counts. The V gene is TRBV19, the J gene TRBJ1-4; D uncertain. From germline, CDR1 is LNHDA and CDR2 SQIVND (reference sequence). This CDR3 has 13 residues. The ends were cut back, 10 bases at V and 1 base at J, with 10 bases in the middle. The CDR3 here is CATTGETNEKLFF. The DNA of the CDR3 is TGTGCCACTACGGGAGAAACTAATGAAAAACTGTTTTTT.

The chain carries TRBV7-9 and TRBJ2-1; 9 positions agree with TRBD2. The CDR3 has 15 residues. V was clipped by 4 bases and J by 5 bases; unmatched bases: 6. From germline, CDR1 is SEHNR and CDR2 FQNEAQ (reference sequence). The CDR3 reads CASSSAGTSHNEQFF. CDR3 nucleotides: TGTGCCAGCAGCTCCGCCGGGACTAGCCACAATGAGCAGTTCTTC.

With regard to this clonotype: It may be a read error: a sequence one base away is much more abundant. The chain couples TRBV5-1 to TRBJ2-5, with D perhaps TRBD1 (6 bases). Deletions cut 3 bases from V and 4 bases from J, with 10 bases between. The CDR3 extends over 13 amino acids. Germline lookup yields CDR1 SGHRS and CDR2 YFSETQ. CDR3 amino acids: CASSWAGAETQYF. The DNA of the CDR3 is TGCGCCAGCAGCTGGGCAGGGGCAGAGACCCAGTACTTC.

This clonotype was seen more than once but under ten times. The rearrangement links TRBV27 to TRBJ2-1; D is undetermined. V shed 1 base and J shed 7 bases, with 8 bases lying between them. Germline loops: CDR1 MNHEY, CDR2 SMNVEV (reference sequence). The CDR3 loop spans 13 amino acids. CDR3: CASSLWSSNEQFF. The CDR3 DNA reads TGTGCCAGCAGTTTATGGTCGAGTAATGAGCAGTTCTTC.

V is TRBV7-3 and J is TRBJ2-1; TRBD2 aligns across 8 bases. Trimming removed 4 bases from V and 4 bases from J; junction bases left unmatched: 3. There are 14 residues in the CDR3. Germline V lookup: CDR1 SGHTA, CDR2 FQGTGA. CDR3 coding DNA: TGTGCCAGCAGCTCCGGGACTAGGTACAATGAGCAGTTCTTC. Translated, it gives CASSSGTRYNEQFF.

The chain recombines TRBV7-2 with TRBJ1-1; the D gene is possibly TRBD1 (6 bases). The CDR3 has 13 amino acids. V dropped 8 bases and J dropped 0 bases, with 10 bases sitting between them. Germline-derived CDR1 and CDR2 are SGHTA and FQGNSA. Here the CDR3 DNA reads TGTGCCAGCGCTAGGGGGATGAACACTGAAGCTTTCTTT. Amino acids: CASARGMNTEAFF.

The chain combines TRBV21-1 with TRBJ2-1; TRBD2 reflects the table's D call only, with no check against the DNA. TRBV21-1 constitutes a pseudogene. This CDR3 contains 13 residues. CDR3 nucleotide sequence: TGTGCCAGCAGCGTCCTACTAGGGAAGGAGCAGTTCTTC. This codes for CASSVLLGKEQFF.

This chain uses TRBV4-3 with TRBJ1-1; D is perhaps TRBD1 (5 bases). V lost 1 base and J lost 2, with 11 bases in between. This CDR3 has 15 residues. The V gene's germline CDR1 is LGHNA and CDR2 YSLEER. The CDR3 DNA is TGCGCCAGCAGCCAAGGAGGGGCTATTAACACTGAAGCTTTCTTT. Its protein product is CASSQGGAINTEAFF.

The V call is TRBV2, the J call TRBJ1-4; 7 bases line up with TRBD1. J was trimmed by 5 bases and V by 1 base; bases with no gene match: 10. The CDR3 is 17 residues long. Germline lookup yields CDR1 SNHLY and CDR2 FYNNEI. The DNA of the CDR3 is TGTGCCAGCAGTGAAGTGGGTAACAGGGGAGGAAATGAAAAACTGTTTTTT. Protein: CASSEVGNRGGNEKLFF.

This clonotype has a count of ten or more. This sequence joins TRBV5-1 and TRBJ1-2; TRBD1 agrees at 7 bases. Germline V gene lookup returns CDR1 SGHRS and CDR2 YFSETQ. The CDR3 totals 15 residues. V lost 3 bases and J lost 8; bases outside the gene matches: 13. The CDR3 here is CASSSSGDSLQGYTF. The CDR3, as DNA: TGCGCCAGCAGCTCGTCCGGGGACAGTTTACAGGGCTACACCTTC.

This clonotype appeared many times. The chain joins TRBV25-1 to TRBJ1-2; no definite D call. Germline V gene lookup returns CDR1 MGHDK and CDR2 SYGVNS. The CDR3 extends over 14 amino acids. The V end lost 1 base, the J end lost 2 bases, and 8 bases lay between the germline ends. The CDR3 DNA follows: TGTGCCAGCAGTGAATTGGATTGGAACTATGGCTACACCTTC. Translating gives CASSELDWNYGYTF.

This chain connects TRBV12-3 or TRBV12-4 to TRBJ2-3; TRBD1 aligns across 7 bases. With 3 bases clipped from V and 1 base from J, the junction kept 7 bases outside the gene matches. CDR3 size: 16 residues. This CDR3 is CASSLGTAARTDTQYF. The CDR3, as DNA: TGTGCCAGCAGTTTGGGGACAGCCGCCCGCACAGATACGCAGTATTTT.

The chain combines TRBV7-2 with TRBJ2-2; D perhaps matches TRBD1 (5 bases). This CDR3 has 16 amino acids. CDR1 and CDR2 from the germline V gene are SGHTA and FQGNSA. V lost 5 bases, J lost 0 bases, and 13 bases lay in between. The CDR3 loop is CASSPFSTANTGELFF. The CDR3 bases are TGTGCCAGCAGCCCTTTTTCGACAGCGAACACCGGGGAGCTGTTTTTT.

This chain joins TRBV7-9 and TRBJ1-1; 8 nucleotides line up with TRBD1. V was clipped by 5 bases and J by 4 bases; unmatched bases: 15. Germline V gives CDR1 SEHNR, CDR2 FQNEAQ (reference sequence). This CDR3 comprises 17 residues. The CDR3 sequence is CASSSTGQGKITTEAFF. CDR3 in DNA: TGTGCCAGCAGCAGCACAGGACAGGGAAAAATAACCACTGAAGCTTTCTTT.

On this clonotype itself: It may be a read error: a sequence one base away is much more abundant. The rearrangement joins TRBV29-1 to TRBJ2-1; no clear D. The CDR3 is 16 amino acids. CDR1 is SQVTM, CDR2 ANQGSEA, per germline. Trimming removed 5 bases at V and 3 bases at J, with 20 bases between. CDR3 nucleotide sequence: TGCAGCGTTAAAGGGCAGACCCCTACGATCTACAATGAGCAGTTCTTC. Its protein product is CSVKGQTPTIYNEQFF.

This clonotype turned up a few times. The chain combines TRBV5-8 with TRBJ1-2; the D is unclear. CDR3 length: 15 residues. Germline loops: CDR1 SGHTS, CDR2 YDEGEE. V lost 0 bases to trimming and J lost 4 bases, with 13 bases between them. In DNA form, the CDR3 reads TGTGCCAGCAGCTTGGATAACCGCAGATTCTATGGCTACACCTTC. It is translated as CASSLDNRRFYGYTF.

This clonotype was seen at least ten times. The V and J genes are TRBV20-1 and TRBJ2-4; D remains ambiguous. The CDR3 is 16 residues long. V was cut by 1 base and J by 5 bases, with 18 bases left in between. Germline-derived CDR1 and CDR2 are DFQATT and SNEGSKA (reference sequence). Here the CDR3 reads CSARGATGVGENIQYF. CDR3 in DNA: TGCAGTGCTAGAGGTGCCACTGGGGTTGGAGAAAACATTCAGTACTTC.

The V and J genes are TRBV20-1 and TRBJ1-2; possibly TRBD1 for D (5 bases). The germline CDR1 and CDR2 sequences are DFQATT and SNEGSKA (reference sequence). The CDR3 has 13 amino acids. V was pared by 6 bases and J by 2 bases, with 13 bases between. CDR3 in DNA: TGCAGTGCCCGGGACGGAGGGAACTATGGCTACACCTTC. It encodes CSARDGGNYGYTF.